The 15 T cell receptor beta chains listed next were all sequenced from one sample in a study of T cell repertoires in cytomegalovirus infection. Antigens for these TCRs are unknown. From the reads, TCRdb called clonotypes with MiXCR, one entry per CDR3 protein. The sample has approximately 270,000 distinct CDR3 sequences, less than 25% seen once. The source was cultured PBMCs, collected from culture after CMV antigen stimulation. The receptors here all came from a human donor in good health (CMV status not recorded). Some clones in this sample may be carry-over from other donors' samples.

This clonotype was detected ten times or more. This chain uses TRBV7-2 with TRBJ2-7; 7 bases line up with TRBD1. Germline lookup yields CDR1 SGHTA and CDR2 FQGNSA. Trimming removed 1 base from V and 3 bases from J; junction bases left unmatched: 6. The CDR3 has 15 residues. CDR3 nucleotide sequence: TGTGCCAGCAGCTTAGTCGGACAGGCCCTCTACGAGCAGTACTTC. Residues: CASSLVGQALYEQYF.

The chain is built from TRBV7-9 and TRBJ2-1; TRBD2 is a possible D gene (5 bases). Trimming pared 0 bases from V and 4 bases from J, leaving 7 bases between. CDR1 is SEHNR and CDR2 is FQNEAQ in the germline V gene (reference sequence). The CDR3 extends over 14 amino acids. The CDR3 DNA sequence: TGTGCCAGCAGCTTAGCACTAGGATACAATGAGCAGTTCTTC. It yields the protein CASSLALGYNEQFF.

This clonotype was picked up a small number of times. The chain couples TRBV5-4 to TRBJ1-1, with D tentatively TRBD1 (5 bases). Per germline, CDR1 SGHNT and CDR2 YYREEE (reference sequence). The CDR3 is 15 residues long. Trimming left V 0 bases short and J 2 bases short, with 11 bases between. This chain's CDR3 is CASSLEQGLNTEAFF. The CDR3 DNA follows: TGTGCCAGCAGCTTGGAGCAGGGCCTAAACACTGAAGCTTTCTTT.

This clonotype was seen more than once but under ten times. V usage is TRBV12-3 or TRBV12-4 and J usage is TRBJ1-1; tentative D call: TRBD1 (6 bases). The CDR3 is 15 residues long. Trimming removed 4 bases at V and 2 bases at J, with 14 bases between. As DNA, the CDR3 is TGTGCCAGCAGTTACCTAGGGGGGGGAAACACTGAAGCTTTCTTT. Its translation is CASSYLGGGNTEAFF.

This clonotype was seen ten or more times. The genes are TRBV4-1 and TRBJ1-6; 10 bases are a match to TRBD1. Trimming cost V 4 bases and J 7 bases; bases outside gene matches: 10. This CDR3 region has 17 residues. The germline V gene encodes CDR1 MGHRA and CDR2 YSYEKL. The CDR3 protein is CASSPDRGRSKNSPLHF. The CDR3 DNA follows: TGCGCCAGCAGCCCCGACAGGGGGCGATCGAAAAATTCACCCCTCCACTTT.

This clonotype appeared once. A much larger clone differs by one base, so this may be a read error. The chain carries TRBV11-2 and TRBJ1-4, with a weak D call TRBD1 (5 bases). Germline CDR1 SGHAT, CDR2 FQNNGV. CDR3 size: 12 residues. CDR3 sequence: CASSLSGRKLSF. CDR3 bases: TGTGCCAGCAGCTTATCAGGGCGCAAACTGTCTTTT.

As to this clonotype: A read error may explain this, as a much larger clone is one base away. The chain recombines TRBV12-3 or TRBV12-4 with TRBJ1-1; a weak D match, TRBD1 (6 bases). The CDR3 sequence is 13 residues long. This chain's CDR3 is CVSSVTGNTEAFF. CDR3 coding DNA: TGTGTCAGCAGTGTGACAGGGAACACTGAAGCTTTCTTT.

This clonotype was detected a few times. V and J are TRBV29-1 and TRBJ1-1; D is uncertain. The V and J ends lost 4 bases and 5 bases respectively, with 5 bases between them. The CDR3 consists of 10 residues. In germline, CDR1 is SQVTM, CDR2 ANQGSEA. The CDR3 loop reads CSVGVTEAFF. CDR3 bases: TGCAGCGTTGGGGTAACTGAAGCTTTCTTT.

The CDR3 bases are TGTGCCAGCAGCTCCAGGGACCTGAACACTGAAGCTTTCTTT. Amino acid sequence: CASSSRDLNTEAFF. The rearrangement links TRBV13 to TRBJ1-1; tentatively, D is TRBD1 (5 bases). V lost 4 bases and J lost 0, with 9 bases in between. There are 14 residues in the CDR3. The germline V gene encodes CDR1 PRHDT and CDR2 FYEKMQ (reference sequence).

This clonotype turned up a few times. The rearrangement joins TRBV11-2 to TRBJ2-2, with D perhaps given as TRBD1 or TRBD2 (6 bases each). The CDR3 totals 16 residues. Germline CDR1 is SGHAT and CDR2 is FQNNGV. V was shortened by 2 bases and J by 7 bases, with 17 bases between the two germline ends. DNA for the CDR3: TGTGCCAGCAGCTTAACTAACCGGGGGCGGGGCGGGGAGCTGTTTTTT. Its protein is CASSLTNRGRGGELFF.

This clonotype was recorded a few times. CDR3 nucleotides: TGCAGTGCTAGAACTAGCGGGGCCACCGGGGAGCTGTTTTTT. Its protein is CSARTSGATGELFF. The chain is built from TRBV20-1 and TRBJ2-2, with TRBD2 matching over 10 bases. This CDR3 region has 14 residues. Germline-derived CDR1 and CDR2 are DFQATT and SNEGSKA (reference sequence). V trimming: 2 bases; J trimming: 4 bases; junction bases outside the gene matches: 1.

The chain couples TRBV28 to TRBJ2-2; tentatively, D is TRBD2 (5 bases). The germline CDR1 and CDR2 sequences are MDHEN and SYDVKM. This CDR3 spans 14 amino acids. V lost 6 bases to trimming and J lost 1 base, with 9 bases between them. The DNA of the CDR3 is TGTGCCAGCAGGGACTTAGGGAACACCGGGGAGCTGTTTTTT. Its translation is CASRDLGNTGELFF.

In its sample, this clonotype was seen a few times. The chain has TRBV7-8 and TRBJ2-2; D remains ambiguous. V was trimmed by 0 bases and J by 2 bases, leaving 10 bases between them. There are 16 residues in the CDR3. The germline V gene has CDR1 SGHVS and CDR2 FQNEAQ. This chain's CDR3 is CASSLAQVLNTGELFF. CDR3 bases: TGTGCCAGCAGCTTAGCCCAGGTTCTTAACACCGGGGAGCTGTTTTTT.

The chain carries TRBV19 and TRBJ1-1; D is perhaps TRBD1 (6 bases). Germline CDR1 reads LNHDA; CDR2 reads SQIVND (reference sequence). This CDR3 is built from 14 residues. V lost 5 bases and J 4 bases, leaving 14 bases between the germline ends. In DNA, the CDR3 is TGTGCCAGTAGTCGGGACAAATGGGGCACTGAAGCTTTCTTT. Translating it yields CASSRDKWGTEAFF.

The genes are TRBV6-5 and TRBJ2-3, with D possibly matching TRBD1 (6 bases). Trimming cost V 6 bases and J 1 base, with 17 bases left between them. The CDR3 covers 16 residues. The germline V gene encodes CDR1 MNHEY and CDR2 SVGAGI. CDR3 bases: TGTGCCAGCAGCCCTACACCGCAGGGGCGCACAGATACGCAGTATTTT. Encoded protein: CASSPTPQGRTDTQYF.